The 14 T cell receptor beta chains listed next were all sequenced from one sample in a study of OX40 agonist ivuxolimab in advanced cancers. The protocol was immunoSEQ multiplex PCR, while the TCRdb copy is restricted to in-frame clones and leaves out a portion. The sample holds about 28,000 clones, roughly 86% seen once. This material consisted of CD4+ or CD8+ T cells sorted from blood, taken in a trial of the OX40 agonist ivuxolimab. These receptors were obtained from an adult with an advanced solid tumor such as melanoma, head and neck, liver or kidney cancer.

This clone was counted once. The CDR3 DNA reads as TGTGCCAGCAGCGGCTCCTACGAGCAGTACTTC. Encoded protein: CASSGSYEQYF. The rearrangement joins TRBV6-6 to TRBJ2-7, with D uncertain. Trimming removed 6 bases at V and 0 bases at J, with 3 bases between. Germline CDR1 reads MNHNY; CDR2 reads SVGAGI (reference sequence). The CDR3 covers 11 residues.

The chain joins TRBV2 to TRBJ2-7; D is unresolved. The CDR3 sequence is 11 residues long. The V end was cut by 5 bases, the J end by 2 bases, with 4 bases between. Germline-derived CDR1 and CDR2 are SNHLY and FYNNEI. The CDR3: CASSSPYEQYF. The CDR3 DNA is TGTGCCAGCAGTTCCCCCTACGAGCAGTACTTC.

The rearrangement links TRBV5-1 to TRBJ2-7; the D gene is possibly TRBD2 (6 bases). The CDR3 loop spans 15 amino acids. CDR1 and CDR2 from the germline V gene are SGHRS and YFSETQ. V lost 6 bases, J lost 2 bases, and 18 bases lay in between. For the CDR3, the DNA is TGCGCCAGCAACGGCTGGGGGGAAAATCCCTACGAGCAGTACTTC. This sequence encodes CASNGWGENPYEQYF.

DNA for the CDR3: TGTGCCATCAGCGAGGTCGGTTCGCGTGAGCAGTTCTTC. Translation gives CAISEVGSREQFF. The rearrangement joins TRBV10-3 to TRBJ2-1; D remains unclear. V lost 6 bases, J lost 9 bases, and 15 bases lay in between. The CDR3 runs 13 residues. Germline CDR1 is ENHRY and CDR2 is SYGVKD.

The gene calls are TRBV29-1 and TRBJ2-7; 9 bases agree with TRBD2. The CDR3 has 13 amino acids. Unmatched junction bases numbered 6, after V lost 6 bases and J lost 3 bases. CDR1 is SQVTM, CDR2 ANQGSEA, per germline. The CDR3 spells CSVAGGTYYEQYF. DNA for the CDR3: TGCAGCGTAGCGGGAGGCACCTACTACGAGCAGTACTTC.

This clone was seen a few times. The chain has TRBV11-2 and TRBJ2-7; D is possibly TRBD1 (5 bases). The CDR3 has 14 amino acids. Per germline, CDR1 SGHAT and CDR2 FQNNGV. Trimming removed 5 bases at V and 5 bases at J, with 16 bases between. The CDR3 bases are TGTGCCAGCAGCCCCTCAGCTAGGGGCCACGAGCAGTACTTC. It codes for CASSPSARGHEQYF.

This chain uses TRBV28 with TRBJ2-1; D gene uncertain. The CDR3 contains 12 residues. Trimming pared 3 bases from V and 4 bases from J, leaving 4 bases between. CDR1 and CDR2 from the germline V gene are MDHEN and SYDVKM. The CDR3 loop reads CASSLEYNEQFF. CDR3 DNA: TGTGCCAGCAGTTTGGAGTACAATGAGCAGTTCTTC.

The chain has TRBV13 and TRBJ2-5; 7 bases line up with TRBD1. This CDR3 region has 13 residues. J gave up 5 bases and V 4 bases, and 4 bases lay outside the gene matches. Germline CDR1 is PRHDT and CDR2 is FYEKMQ (reference sequence). CDR3 in amino acids: CASSSGGRETQYF. CDR3 DNA sequence: TGTGCCAGCAGCTCAGGGGGACGCGAGACCCAGTACTTC.

This chain links TRBV4-1 with TRBJ2-7; 8 nucleotides align to TRBD1. The germline gives CDR1 MGHRA, CDR2 YSYEKL. This CDR3 region has 13 residues. V was clipped by 6 bases and J by 3 bases; unmatched bases: 4. CDR3 in amino acids: CASSFGQGYEQYF. CDR3 DNA: TGCGCCAGCAGTTTCGGACAGGGCTACGAGCAGTACTTC.

The chain carries TRBV5-1 and TRBJ2-7; 10 bases match TRBD1. The CDR3 sequence is 16 residues long. Germline-derived CDR1 and CDR2 are SGHRS and YFSETQ. V shed 3 bases, J shed 7 bases, and the junction held 13 bases outside the gene matches. CDR3 sequence reads: CASSYHRDRGHREQYF. The DNA for the CDR3 is TGCGCCAGCAGCTACCACCGGGACAGGGGTCATCGGGAGCAGTACTTC.

The J gene is TRBJ2-5, the V gene TRBV5-6; D is unclear. This CDR3 is built from 18 residues. The germline V gene has CDR1 SGHDT and CDR2 YYEEEE. Trimming left V 0 bases short and J 0 bases short, with 18 bases between. The CDR3 sequence: CASSLDIGWLKHQETQYF. The CDR3 DNA reads as TGTGCCAGCAGCTTGGACATAGGATGGCTAAAACACCAAGAGACCCAGTACTTC.

The chain recombines TRBV4-1 with TRBJ2-2; 10 nucleotides match TRBD2. The CDR3 runs 18 residues. Germline CDR1 is MGHRA and CDR2 is YSYEKL. J lost 1 base, V lost 4 bases, and 9 bases had no gene match. In DNA form, the CDR3 reads TGCGCCAGCAGCCCCCGGGAGCGGGAGGGCCGGAACACCGGGGAGCTGTTTTTT. Residues: CASSPREREGRNTGELFF.

This sequence joins TRBV7-3 and TRBJ2-5; D unclear. This CDR3 has 13 residues. The V end lost 0 bases, the J end lost 3 bases, and 5 bases lay between the germline ends. Looked up from germline, CDR1 is SGHTA and CDR2 is FQGTGA. The DNA for the CDR3 is TGTGCCAGCAGCTTAACACAAAAAGAGACCCAGTACTTC. Translation: CASSLTQKETQYF.

This rearrangement joins TRBV27 to TRBJ2-1; D may be TRBD1 or TRBD2 (6 bases each). The CDR3 runs to 16 residues. CDR1 is MNHEY, CDR2 SMNVEV, per germline (reference sequence). The V end was cut by 5 bases, the J end by 8 bases, with 22 bases between. The CDR3 sequence: CASSLRGDGIVDEQFF. DNA of the CDR3: TGTGCCAGCAGTCTAAGGGGGGACGGGATAGTCGATGAGCAGTTCTTC.